A single sample is the source of the 23 T cell receptor beta chains below, sequenced in a study of Tregs in tolerant kidney transplant recipients. Repertoires were generated with immunoSEQ multiplex PCR, while TCRdb's copy carries only in-frame clones and drops some. The table records tens of thousands of clones, roughly 93% of them present only once. Recipients received nonmyeloablative bone marrow transplants from related graft donors, with transient mixed chimerism. Material: CD4+ T cells from blood (PBMCs), obtained 12 months after the transplant. All receptors come from a human patient who received a combined kidney and bone marrow transplant. Part of the T cells may come from the graft donor.

Only one count was recorded for this clone. V and J are TRBV5-4 and TRBJ2-1; 10 positions agree with TRBD2. V was pared by 4 bases and J by 4 bases, with 14 bases of the junction left unmatched. The CDR3 is 18 residues long. Germline V lookup: CDR1 SGHNT, CDR2 YYREEE (reference sequence). CDR3: CASSRLPTLAGAYNEQFF. CDR3 nucleotide sequence: TGTGCCAGCAGCCGACTTCCAACTCTAGCGGGGGCTTACAATGAGCAGTTCTTC.

J is TRBJ1-6 and V is TRBV19, with D possibly matching TRBD1 (5 bases). In germline, CDR1 is LNHDA, CDR2 SQIVND (reference sequence). The CDR3 is 12 residues long. Trimming pared 2 bases from V and 14 bases from J, leaving 10 bases between. The CDR3: CASSILGGSLHF. CDR3 nucleotides: TGTGCCAGTAGTATACTCGGGGGATCCCTCCACTTT.

This clone appeared a few times. V gene TRBV10-3 combines with J gene TRBJ2-7; the D gene is possibly TRBD1 (6 bases). V lost 7 bases and J 7 bases, leaving 17 bases between the germline ends. The CDR3 totals 13 residues. Germline CDR1 ENHRY, CDR2 SYGVKD. The CDR3 loop reads CAITPQGQLEQYF. The CDR3 DNA reads TGTGCCATCACCCCACAAGGACAGCTGGAGCAGTACTTC.

V usage is TRBV7-2 and J usage is TRBJ1-2; 9 bases are shared with TRBD1. The CDR3 spans 16 residues. Trimming cost V 1 base and J 2 bases; bases outside gene matches: 5. Looked up from germline, CDR1 is SGHTA and CDR2 is FQGNSA. Here the CDR3 reads CASSLDGQGMNYGYTF. The CDR3 DNA reads as TGTGCCAGCAGCTTAGACGGACAGGGGATGAACTATGGCTACACCTTC.

V gene TRBV10-2 combines with J gene TRBJ2-7; D is unclear. CDR3 size: 14 residues. The germline V gene encodes CDR1 WSHSY and CDR2 SAAADI. Deletions cut 1 base from V and 2 bases from J, with 9 bases between. CDR3 bases: TGCGCCAGCAGTGAGTACGGTTCAACCTACGAGCAGTACTTC. It is translated as CASSEYGSTYEQYF.

The chain is built from TRBV9 and TRBJ2-1; D might be TRBD1 (6 bases). V lost 0 bases and J lost 7, with 17 bases in between. Per germline, CDR1 SGDLS and CDR2 YYNGEE. CDR3 length equals 16 residues. CDR3 nucleotides: TGTGCCAGCAGCGTAGAAAGGATACAGGGCGGAAATGAGCAGTTCTTC. This codes for CASSVERIQGGNEQFF.

This sequence joins TRBV11-3 and TRBJ2-3; D possibly corresponds to TRBD2 (6 bases). In germline, CDR1 is SGHNT, CDR2 YENEEA. CDR3 length: 15 amino acids. V lost 6 bases to trimming and J lost 6 bases, with 19 bases between them. CDR3 nucleotides: TGTGCCAGCAGTCCCGGCGGAGGGGCAGGGGATACGCAGTATTTT. Its translation is CASSPGGGAGDTQYF.

For the CDR3, the DNA is TGTGCCTGGAGTGGCACAGGGCTGGGCGGCTACACCTTC. This encodes CAWSGTGLGGYTF. The genes are TRBV30 and TRBJ1-2; perhaps TRBD1 as D (6 bases). CDR1 is GTSNPN and CDR2 is SVGIG in the germline V gene (reference sequence). This CDR3 has 13 residues. The ends were cut back, 1 base at V and 8 bases at J, with 14 bases in the middle.

This chain connects TRBV7-2 to TRBJ2-1; weak D call: TRBD2 (6 bases). The V and J ends lost 1 base and 12 bases respectively, with 13 bases between them. CDR3 length equals 13 residues. The germline gives CDR1 SGHTA, CDR2 FQGNSA. CDR3 DNA: TGTGCCAGCAGCTTAGTGGCCAGCGGGTTGCAGTTCTTC. Encoded protein: CASSLVASGLQFF.

The rearrangement joins TRBV29-1 to TRBJ2-1, with a tentative D call TRBD1 (5 bases). The CDR3 runs 12 residues. From germline, CDR1 is SQVTM and CDR2 ANQGSEA. CDR3 in amino acids: CFGASGYNEQFF. In DNA, the CDR3 is TGCTTTGGGGCTAGTGGCTACAATGAGCAGTTCTTC.

This rearrangement joins TRBV7-6 to TRBJ2-1, with 9 bases lining up with TRBD2. Germline values: CDR1 SGHVS, CDR2 FNYEAQ. The CDR3 is 18 residues long. The V segment lost 2 bases and the J segment 8 bases; nucleotides outside the gene matches: 16. The CDR3 bases are TGTGCCAGCAGCTTACCCCGGGGGCGGGAGGGCCACAGGGATGAGCAGTTCTTC. Its translation is CASSLPRGREGHRDEQFF.

The chain joins TRBV5-4 to TRBJ1-1; a possible D gene is TRBD1 (5 bases). The CDR3 is made up of 15 amino acids. The germline V gene has CDR1 SGHNT and CDR2 YYREEE (reference sequence). Deletions cut 4 bases from V and 2 bases from J, with 15 bases between. In nucleotides, the CDR3 is TGTGCCAGCAGCCTTCACCCGACAGTCAACACTGAAGCTTTCTTT. Its translation: CASSLHPTVNTEAFF.

The genes are TRBV5-1 and TRBJ2-2; a possible D gene is TRBD1 (6 bases). The CDR3 runs 14 residues. V dropped 6 bases and J dropped 2 bases, with 11 bases sitting between them. CDR1 and CDR2 (germline): SGHRS, YFSETQ. The chain's CDR3 is CASTWTANTGELFF. In nucleotides, the CDR3 is TGCGCCAGCACGTGGACAGCAAACACCGGGGAGCTGTTTTTT.

The chain joins TRBV4-2 to TRBJ1-2; D perhaps matches TRBD1 (6 bases). CDR3 length equals 15 residues. Germline V lookup: CDR1 LGHNA, CDR2 YNFKEQ. Trimming took 2 bases from V and 1 from J, leaving 11 bases between them. CDR3 DNA sequence: TGTGCCAGCAGCCAACTCGGGACAAGTAACTATGGCTACACCTTC. This sequence encodes CASSQLGTSNYGYTF.

V gene TRBV4-1 combines with J gene TRBJ1-5; D may be TRBD1 (6 bases). This CDR3 contains 16 residues. Trimming pared 1 base from V and 5 bases from J, leaving 15 bases between. Germline lookup yields CDR1 MGHRA and CDR2 YSYEKL. CDR3 nucleotides: TGCGCCAGCAGCCAAGGGGGGCAGCCCGGGGATCAGCCCCAGCATTTT. It yields the protein CASSQGGQPGDQPQHF.

The genes are TRBV11-2 and TRBJ1-2; D possibly corresponds to TRBD1 (5 bases). From germline, CDR1 is SGHAT and CDR2 FQNNGV. Trimming cost V 1 base and J 5 bases, with 14 bases left between them. This CDR3 is 15 amino acids long. CDR3 in amino acids: CASSLVAGQAYGYTF. The DNA of the CDR3 is TGTGCCAGCAGCTTAGTCGCGGGGCAGGCGTATGGCTACACCTTC.

The chain joins TRBV5-1 to TRBJ1-6; D possibly corresponds to TRBD1 (5 bases). CDR1 and CDR2 (germline): SGHRS, YFSETQ. The length of the CDR3 is 14 residues. V was clipped by 0 bases and J by 7 bases, with 8 bases between them. DNA for the CDR3: TGCGCCAGCAGCTTGGCGGCAGGGAATTCACCCCTCCACTTT. Its translation is CASSLAAGNSPLHF. Full variable domain (outside the CDR3, taken from reference TRBV5-1 and TRBJ1-6): KAGVTQTPRYLIKTRGQQVTLSCSPISGHRSVSWYQQTPGQGLQFLFEYFSETQRNKGNFPGRFSGRQFSNSRSEMNVSTLELGDSALYLCASSLAAGNSPLHFGNGTRLTVT.

V is TRBV27 and J is TRBJ2-1, with a tentative D call TRBD1 (5 bases). Deletions cut 1 base from V and 7 bases from J, with 20 bases between. Germline loops: CDR1 MNHEY, CDR2 SMNVEV (reference sequence). The CDR3 runs 17 residues. CDR3 protein: CASSLWWVQGEGNEQFF. For the CDR3, the DNA is TGTGCCAGCAGTTTATGGTGGGTCCAGGGTGAAGGGAATGAGCAGTTCTTC.

The chain uses TRBV11-3 and TRBJ2-5; possibly TRBD2 for D (5 bases). The CDR3 loop spans 14 amino acids. V lost 0 bases, J lost 4 bases, and 9 bases lay in between. The germline V gene has CDR1 SGHNT and CDR2 YENEEA. Written as DNA, the CDR3 is TGTGCCAGCAGCTTAGATCGCGGGCGAGAGACCCAGTACTTC. It is translated as CASSLDRGRETQYF.

The chain has TRBV18 and TRBJ2-3; possibly TRBD2 for D (6 bases). Germline V gives CDR1 KGHSH, CDR2 LQKENI. This CDR3 spans 15 amino acids. V lost 1 base and J 4 bases, leaving 12 bases between the germline ends. CDR3 DNA: TGTGCCAGCTCACCACGGAGGGCCGAGGCAGATACGCAGTATTTT. Translation gives CASSPRRAEADTQYF.

V gene TRBV7-2 combines with J gene TRBJ2-3; 9 bases map to TRBD2. The CDR3 loop spans 13 amino acids. J was trimmed by 6 bases and V by 3 bases; bases with no gene match: 1. CDR1 SGHTA and CDR2 FQGNSA come from the germline V gene. The CDR3 region has the DNA TGTGCCAGCAGCTTTCTAGCGGGGGATACGCAGTATTTT. Its protein is CASSFLAGDTQYF.

V gene TRBV5-1 combines with J gene TRBJ2-3; 7 bases line up with TRBD1. Germline V gene data show CDR1 as SGHRS and CDR2 as YFSETQ. The CDR3 consists of 16 residues. The V segment lost 3 bases and the J segment 5 bases; nucleotides outside the gene matches: 12. CDR3 sequence reads: CASSWLGQAAGDTQYF. CDR3 coding DNA: TGCGCCAGCAGCTGGTTAGGACAGGCCGCGGGAGATACGCAGTATTTT.

Only a few counts were recorded for this clone. The chain couples TRBV7-6 to TRBJ2-7; TRBD1 aligns across 8 bases. CDR3 length equals 12 residues. Germline CDR1 reads SGHVS; CDR2 reads FNYEAQ. The V gene end was trimmed by 5 bases and the J gene end by 7 bases; junction bases not matched to a gene: 4. CDR3 DNA: TGTGCCAGCAGCCCTTGGACAGGGGAGCAGTACTTC. It yields the protein CASSPWTGEQYF.